The 12 T cell receptor beta chains below were found in one sample sequenced in a study of T cell responses to AZD1222 COVID-19 vaccine. Libraries were prepared by immunoSEQ multiplex PCR; TCRdb keeps only in-frame clonotypes and omits some of them. The sample lists about 180,000 clones; 88% were seen once. The sequencing here drew on peripheral blood, taken on day 0 of AZD1222 vaccination. These receptors were obtained from an adult in good health.

The chain is built from TRBV7-3 and TRBJ1-1, with 9 bases matching TRBD1. This CDR3 region has 15 residues. Germline values: CDR1 SGHTA, CDR2 FQGTGA. Trimming at V came to 9 bases and at J to 3 bases, leaving 11 bases not matched to a gene. Written as DNA, the CDR3 is TGTGCCAGGGAGGGTAGGGGACAGGGCTACACTGAAGCTTTCTTT. Amino acid sequence: CAREGRGQGYTEAFF.

V and J are TRBV13 and TRBJ2-3; 15 nucleotides agree with TRBD2. Germline CDR1 is PRHDT and CDR2 is FYEKMQ (reference sequence). V was pared by 0 bases and J by 2 bases, with 9 bases of the junction left unmatched. The CDR3 is 20 residues long. This CDR3 is CASSLGGLAGGWVLTDTQYF. The CDR3 region has the DNA TGTGCCAGCAGCTTAGGCGGACTAGCGGGGGGGTGGGTCCTCACAGATACGCAGTATTTT.

The sample holds a few counts of this clone. For the CDR3, the DNA is TGTGCCAGCAGCCCATTGGGCCCAGGGAGCTACGAGCAGTACTTC. Translating gives CASSPLGPGSYEQYF. The chain employs TRBV5-6 and TRBJ2-7; D may correspond to TRBD1 or TRBD2 (5 bases each). The CDR3 has 15 residues. Per the germline V gene, CDR1 is SGHDT and CDR2 is YYEEEE. V was cut by 4 bases and J by 3 bases, with 17 bases left in between.

The rearrangement joins TRBV5-1 to TRBJ2-7; D not resolved. The germline V gene encodes CDR1 SGHRS and CDR2 YFSETQ. The CDR3 extends over 13 amino acids. V was shortened by 2 bases and J by 1 base, with 7 bases between the two germline ends. CDR3 region: CASSFAPSYEQYF. CDR3 sequence (DNA): TGCGCCAGCAGCTTCGCACCTTCCTACGAGCAGTACTTC. Together with reference TRBV5-1 and TRBJ2-7, the CDR3 gives the full variable domain: KAGVTQTPRYLIKTRGQQVTLSCSPISGHRSVSWYQQTPGQGLQFLFEYFSETQRNKGNFPGRFSGRQFSNSRSEMNVSTLELGDSALYLCASSFAPSYEQYFGPGTRLTVT.

The genes are TRBV5-1 and TRBJ1-1; 8 nucleotides line up with TRBD1. CDR3 length: 14 amino acids. Germline CDR1 reads SGHRS; CDR2 reads YFSETQ. The V gene end was trimmed by 4 bases and the J gene end by 6 bases; junction bases not matched to a gene: 8. CDR3 amino acids: CASSPTGGVPEAFF. The CDR3 bases are TGCGCCAGCAGCCCCACAGGGGGGGTCCCTGAAGCTTTCTTT.

V is TRBV5-1 and J is TRBJ2-3, with a tentative D call TRBD2 (6 bases). The CDR3 sequence is 14 residues long. The ends were cut back, 3 bases at V and 3 bases at J, with 11 bases in the middle. Germline values: CDR1 SGHRS, CDR2 YFSETQ. The CDR3 nucleotides are TGCGCCAGCAGCTCGGGACTTGAGACAGATACGCAGTATTTT. This translates into CASSSGLETDTQYF.

This clone was observed once. The chain uses TRBV2 and TRBJ1-6; 8 bases match TRBD1. Looked up from germline, CDR1 is SNHLY and CDR2 is FYNNEI. The CDR3 loop spans 14 amino acids. The V and J ends lost 9 bases and 6 bases, in that order; junction bases with no gene match: 7. The CDR3 coding sequence is TGTGCCAGAACCGGGACAGGCCCTAATTCACCCCTCCACTTT. Its translation is CARTGTGPNSPLHF.

The chain is built from TRBV28 and TRBJ2-5, with 8 bases fitting TRBD2. The germline CDR1 and CDR2 sequences are MDHEN and SYDVKM. CDR3 length: 16 amino acids. The V segment lost 6 bases and the J segment 4 bases; nucleotides outside the gene matches: 13. The CDR3 sequence: CASSDGGAGKRETQYF. In DNA form, the CDR3 reads TGTGCCAGCAGCGACGGGGGGGCCGGAAAGCGAGAGACCCAGTACTTC.

The CDR3 sequence: CASSLEVTRAGTEAFF. The CDR3 nucleotides are TGCGCCAGCAGCTTGGAAGTAACCCGGGCAGGGACTGAAGCTTTCTTT. This chain joins TRBV5-1 and TRBJ1-1, with a tentative D call TRBD1 (5 bases). The germline V gene has CDR1 SGHRS and CDR2 YFSETQ. V lost 0 bases and J 5 bases, leaving 17 bases between the germline ends. CDR3 length: 16 amino acids.

In DNA form, the CDR3 reads TGTGCCAGCATTGGGGTGAGGGGAGGCTACACCTTC. Translated, it gives CASIGVRGGYTF. The chain links TRBV12-3 or TRBV12-4 to TRBJ1-2; a weak D match, TRBD1 (5 bases). The CDR3 loop spans 12 amino acids. The V and J ends lost 7 bases and 8 bases respectively, with 14 bases between them.

This clone was observed a single time. J is TRBJ1-4 and V is TRBV5-3, with TRBD1 matching over 7 bases. TRBV5-3 is known as an ORF, though its function is uncertain. Unmatched junction bases numbered 8, after V lost 4 bases and J lost 8 bases. The CDR3 spans 14 residues. CDR3 protein: CARSPDRVGEKLFF. The CDR3 bases are TGTGCCAGAAGCCCTGACAGGGTAGGGGAAAAACTGTTTTTT.

This chain joins TRBV13 and TRBJ2-2; no reliable D call. From germline, CDR1 is PRHDT and CDR2 FYEKMQ (reference sequence). Trimming pared 5 bases from V and 5 bases from J, leaving 18 bases between. The CDR3 sequence is 16 residues long. CDR3 loop: CASSGSGWEGTGELFF. For the CDR3, the DNA is TGTGCCAGCAGCGGTTCCGGTTGGGAAGGGACCGGGGAGCTGTTTTTT.